This TCR beta chain was sequenced in a study of CD8+CD57+ T cells in acquired aplastic anemia. Study-level information: Where healthy donors were concerned, CD4+ cells averaged around 9.9 million reads.

With respect to this clonotype: Antigen unknown. A read error may produce the germline difference seen at one junction end.

Study-wide points: Almost 30 sequences, all CD8+ CDR3, were shared between patients and controls.

Genomic DNA templated the TCR beta VDJ and CDR3 profiling. A single record per CDR3 protein comes from TCRdb applying MiXCR to the reads. This sample has under 250,000 distinct CDR3 sequences, with 34% found just once. The CDR3 sequence is 15 residues long. Germline V CDR1 and CDR2: MGHRA, YSYEKL. Material for sequencing was sorted CD4+, CD8+, or CD8+CD57+ T cells (not recorded which) from PBMCs. The receptor was isolated from a human donor in good health, serving as a control. J is TRBJ2-3 and V is TRBV4-1, with 8 bases that match TRBD2. The CDR3 coding sequence is TGCACCAGCAGCCGTTGGACTAGCAGATCAGATACGCAGTATTTT. It specifies CTSSRWTSRSDTQYF.